These 2 T cell receptor beta chains share one sample of origin, sequenced in a study of memory CD4+ T cells and cytomegalovirus serostatus. The assay was immunoSEQ multiplex PCR, and TCRdb's table has in-frame clones only and misses some. The sample includes tens of thousands of clones, around 75% seen only once; the top ten take approximately 0.8%. The sort gate was single viable CD3+CD4+CD8-CD45RO+ cells for memory CD4+ T cells. Sequencing was done on a sample of memory CD4+ T cells from blood. Source of these receptors: an adult in good health and CMV-seronegative.

The chain uses TRBV2 and TRBJ1-4, with a weak D call TRBD1 (6 bases). Germline V gives CDR1 SNHLY, CDR2 FYNNEI. CDR3 length equals 14 residues. Trimming removed 8 bases at V and 5 bases at J, with 15 bases between. CDR3 DNA sequence: TGTGCCAGCCAACCCCGGACAGTCAATGAAAAACTGTTTTTT. Translated, it gives CASQPRTVNEKLFF.

The chain combines TRBV11-2 with TRBJ2-5; 7 bases map to TRBD1. Germline CDR1 and CDR2: SGHAT and FQNNGV. V lost 5 bases and J lost 5; bases outside the gene matches: 5. The CDR3 is 13 amino acids. Here the CDR3 DNA reads TGTGCCAGCAGCCAACAGGGGCGGGAGACCCAGTACTTC. It encodes CASSQQGRETQYF.